The 16 T cell receptor beta chains below all came from one sample that was sequenced in a study of blood T cell repertoires in COVID-19. The protocol was immunoSEQ multiplex PCR, while the TCRdb copy is restricted to in-frame clones and leaves out a portion. The table lists 150,000 to 200,000 clones, roughly 83% of them singletons. Input material: peripheral blood. The source of these receptors is a woman aged 40 to 55 with COVID-19, enrolled during active disease.

The chain employs TRBV6-5 and TRBJ2-7, with TRBD1 identical over 9 bases. There are 15 residues in the CDR3. V lost 2 bases and J lost 6; bases outside the gene matches: 8. The V gene's germline CDR1 is MNHEY and CDR2 SVGAGI. CDR3 protein: CASSYAQGADSEQYF. CDR3 nucleotide sequence: TGTGCCAGCAGTTACGCACAGGGGGCCGACAGCGAGCAGTACTTC.

The chain uses TRBV10-3 and TRBJ2-1, with TRBD1 as a possible D gene (5 bases). Germline CDR1 is ENHRY and CDR2 is SYGVKD. The CDR3 sequence is 12 residues long. Trimming removed 3 bases at V and 6 bases at J, with 6 bases between. Here the CDR3 reads CAISEQANEQFF. The CDR3 DNA sequence: TGTGCCATCAGTGAACAGGCCAATGAGCAGTTCTTC.

This clone appeared a few times. The chain couples TRBV5-1 to TRBJ2-7, with D possibly matching TRBD1 (6 bases). V gave up 4 bases and J gave up 1 base, with 12 bases separating them. Germline V gives CDR1 SGHRS, CDR2 YFSETQ. The CDR3 is 14 residues long. The chain's CDR3 is CASSPRDNSYEQYF. The CDR3 bases are TGCGCCAGCAGCCCACGGGACAATTCCTACGAGCAGTACTTC.

The chain joins TRBV3-1 (or the pseudogene TRBV3-2) to TRBJ2-7, with TRBD2 matching 8 bases. From germline, CDR1 is LGHDT and CDR2 YNNKEL (reference sequence). Trimming cost V 1 base and J 5 bases; bases outside gene matches: 4. This CDR3 has 14 residues. The CDR3 DNA follows: TGTGCCAGCAGCCAAGCCGGGAGGGGGGACGAGCAGTACTTC. Translating gives CASSQAGRGDEQYF.

This chain links TRBV4-1 with TRBJ2-7, with 12 bases aligning to TRBD2. This CDR3 is 18 amino acids long. V was pared by 0 bases and J by 3 bases, with 9 bases of the junction left unmatched. Germline-derived CDR1 and CDR2 are MGHRA and YSYEKL. CDR3 protein: CASSQEGVLAGGYYEQYF. For the CDR3, the DNA is TGCGCCAGCAGCCAAGAAGGGGTACTAGCGGGGGGCTACTACGAGCAGTACTTC.

The chain couples TRBV3-1 (or the pseudogene TRBV3-2) to TRBJ1-1; possible D gene TRBD1, 5 bases. CDR1 LGHDT and CDR2 YNNKEL come from the germline V gene (reference sequence). Between the trimmed V and J ends, which lost 3 bases and 3 bases, there was a span of 8 bases. The length of the CDR3 is 13 residues. The CDR3 nucleotides are TGTGCCAGCAGCCAGGGGGGAGACACTGAAGCTTTCTTT. Its protein product is CASSQGGDTEAFF.

V gene TRBV28 combines with J gene TRBJ1-1; D is possibly TRBD1 (5 bases). The V gene's germline CDR1 is MDHEN and CDR2 SYDVKM. The CDR3 spans 14 residues. V gave up 6 bases and J gave up 1 base, with 12 bases separating them. For the CDR3, the DNA is TGTGCCAGCAGGCCACCGCAGGGGAACACTGAAGCTTTCTTT. The encoded protein is CASRPPQGNTEAFF.

The chain recombines TRBV4-1 with TRBJ2-1; D unresolved. Looked up from germline, CDR1 is MGHRA and CDR2 is YSYEKL. V was shortened by 8 bases and J by 0 bases, with 11 bases between the two germline ends. The CDR3 length is 14 residues. The CDR3 region is CASRTYSSYNEQFF. The CDR3 bases are TGCGCCAGCCGAACTTATAGCTCCTACAATGAGCAGTTCTTC.

CDR3 amino acids: CASSFGTGSYEQYF. Written as DNA, the CDR3 is TGTGCCAGCAGCTTCGGGACAGGGTCCTACGAGCAGTACTTC. The gene calls are TRBV11-3 and TRBJ2-7, with 9 bases aligning to TRBD1. After removal of 3 bases from V and 1 base from J, the junction contained 1 base not matched to a gene. This CDR3 spans 14 amino acids. CDR1 is SGHNT, CDR2 YENEEA, per germline.

The rearrangement joins TRBV25-1 to TRBJ2-2; TRBD1 matches at 8 bases. The V and J ends lost 3 bases and 3 bases, in that order; junction bases with no gene match: 6. Germline CDR1 reads MGHDK; CDR2 reads SYGVNS. CDR3 length equals 16 residues. The CDR3 loop is CASSDPGTGDTGELFF. The CDR3 DNA reads as TGTGCCAGCAGTGACCCCGGGACAGGAGACACCGGGGAGCTGTTTTTT.

This chain uses TRBV3-1 (or the pseudogene TRBV3-2) with TRBJ2-7, with D possibly matching TRBD1 (5 bases). CDR1 is LGHDT and CDR2 is YNNKEL in the germline V gene (reference sequence). There are 15 residues in the CDR3. V shed 4 bases and J shed 2 bases, with 15 bases lying between them. The CDR3, as DNA: TGTGCCAGCAGCCCTGAATCAGGGTCCCCCTACGAGCAGTACTTC. It specifies CASSPESGSPYEQYF.

The rearrangement links TRBV5-1 to TRBJ1-3; D is perhaps TRBD1 (6 bases). CDR1 and CDR2 (germline): SGHRS, YFSETQ. Trimming shortened V by 4 bases and J by 3 bases, and 14 bases separated the two germline ends. CDR3 length: 15 amino acids. CDR3 nucleotide sequence: TGCGCCAGCAGCCCGGGACGGACAGTTGGAAACACCATATATTTT. Encoded protein: CASSPGRTVGNTIYF.

The chain employs TRBV6-4 and TRBJ2-7, with D tentatively TRBD1 (5 bases). Trimming shortened V by 4 bases and J by 4 bases, and 11 bases separated the two germline ends. CDR1 and CDR2 (germline): MRHNA, SNTAGT. The length of the CDR3 is 13 residues. The CDR3 DNA sequence: TGTGCCAGCAGTGGGGGCGAGGAGTACGAGCAGTACTTC. Protein: CASSGGEEYEQYF.

The V call is TRBV24-1, the J call TRBJ2-1; 8 bases match TRBD2. The CDR3 totals 12 residues. CDR1 and CDR2 (germline): KGHDR, SFDVKD. After removal of 1 base from V and 12 bases from J, the junction contained 1 base not matched to a gene. The chain's CDR3 is CATSDFAGGQFF. In DNA, the CDR3 is TGTGCCACCAGTGATTTCGCGGGGGGGCAGTTCTTC.

J is TRBJ2-3 and V is TRBV28; TRBD2 is a possible D gene (6 bases). Between the trimmed V and J ends, which lost 5 bases and 6 bases, there was a span of 15 bases. CDR1 and CDR2 (germline): MDHEN, SYDVKM. The CDR3 spans 14 residues. Written as DNA, the CDR3 is TGTGCCAGCAGTGGGGACTTCACTCCCGATACGCAGTATTTT. This codes for CASSGDFTPDTQYF.

The J gene is TRBJ1-1, the V gene TRBV27, with 7 bases matching TRBD1. V trimming: 0 bases; J trimming: 6 bases; junction bases outside the gene matches: 16. There are 18 residues in the CDR3. Per germline, CDR1 MNHEY and CDR2 SMNVEV (reference sequence). CDR3 coding DNA: TGTGCCAGCAGTTTATCATGGACAGGCTCGCGCGGAGGGGCTGAAGCTTTCTTT. This sequence encodes CASSLSWTGSRGGAEAFF.